This T cell receptor (beta chain) stems from a study of regulatory T cells in long-lasting Graves disease. V shed 4 bases and J shed 0 bases, with 8 bases lying between them. Germline loops: CDR1 KGHDR, CDR2 SFDVKD. The CDR3 has 14 residues. This clonotype was detected ten times or more. The time point is: newly diagnosed GD, antithyroid drugs for less than 3 months. The TCR library was made from RNA extracted from PBMCs. For TCR beta, libraries came from iRepertoire HTBI primers and Arm-PCR of CDR3 regions. Each CDR3 protein is one row after TCRdb ran MiXCR on the multiplex PCR reads. Of some 500,000 distinct CDR3 sequences detected, 16% appear once; the ten largest clones hold around a quarter. These records were also assigned to another study, of T cells in Graves' hyperthyroidism and ophthalmopathy.

The chain couples TRBV24-1 to TRBJ2-5, with D possibly TRBD1 on 5 matching bases. This sequence originates from a woman aged 35-60 years with Graves disease. Material: peripheral blood mononuclear cells (PBMCs), obtained at new diagnosis, from a patient treated with antithyroid drugs. CDR3 sequence reads: CATSDRQNQETQYF. Written as DNA, the CDR3 is TGTGCCACCAGTGACAGACAGAACCAAGAGACCCAGTACTTC.